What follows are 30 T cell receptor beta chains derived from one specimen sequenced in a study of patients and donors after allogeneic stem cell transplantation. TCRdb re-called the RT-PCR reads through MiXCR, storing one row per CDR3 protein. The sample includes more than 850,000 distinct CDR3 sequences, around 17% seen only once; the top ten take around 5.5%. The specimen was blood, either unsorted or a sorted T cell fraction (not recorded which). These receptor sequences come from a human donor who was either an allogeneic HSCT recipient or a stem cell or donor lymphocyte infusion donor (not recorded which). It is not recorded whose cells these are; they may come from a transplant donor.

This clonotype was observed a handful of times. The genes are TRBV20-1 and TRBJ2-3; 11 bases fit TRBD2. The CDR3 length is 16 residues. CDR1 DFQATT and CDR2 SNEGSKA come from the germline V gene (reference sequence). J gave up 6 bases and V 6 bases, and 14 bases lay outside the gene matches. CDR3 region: CSASPISGGVTDTQYF. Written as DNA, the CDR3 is TGCAGTGCGAGCCCCATTAGCGGGGGGGTAACGGATACGCAGTATTTT.

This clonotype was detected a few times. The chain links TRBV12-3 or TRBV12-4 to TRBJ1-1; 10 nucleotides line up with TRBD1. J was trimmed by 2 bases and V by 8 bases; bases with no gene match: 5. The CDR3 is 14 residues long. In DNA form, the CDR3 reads TGTGCCAGCCGACAGGGGGCGGGAAACACTGAAGCTTTCTTT. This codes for CASRQGAGNTEAFF.

The CDR3 loop reads CASRPLGTGINNEQFF. In DNA, the CDR3 is TGTGCCAGCAGGCCCCTGGGGACAGGAATCAACAATGAGCAGTTCTTC. J is TRBJ2-1 and V is TRBV3-1, with 8 bases identical to TRBD1. Germline lookup yields CDR1 LGHDT and CDR2 YNNKEL (reference sequence). The V segment lost 6 bases and the J segment 5 bases; nucleotides outside the gene matches: 12. This CDR3 comprises 16 residues.

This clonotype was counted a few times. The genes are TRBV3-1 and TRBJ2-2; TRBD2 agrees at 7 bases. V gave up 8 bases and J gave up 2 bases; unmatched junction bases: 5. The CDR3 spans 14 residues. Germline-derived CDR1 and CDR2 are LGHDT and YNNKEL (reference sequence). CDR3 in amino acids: CASGLVSNTGELFF. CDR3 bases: TGTGCCAGCGGACTAGTCTCCAACACCGGGGAGCTGTTTTTT.

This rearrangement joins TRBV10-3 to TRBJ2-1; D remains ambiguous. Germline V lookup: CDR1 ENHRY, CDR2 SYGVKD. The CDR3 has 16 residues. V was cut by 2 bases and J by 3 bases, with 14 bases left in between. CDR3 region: CAISEEVARGYNEQFF. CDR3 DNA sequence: TGTGCCATCAGTGAGGAAGTGGCGAGAGGCTACAATGAGCAGTTCTTC.

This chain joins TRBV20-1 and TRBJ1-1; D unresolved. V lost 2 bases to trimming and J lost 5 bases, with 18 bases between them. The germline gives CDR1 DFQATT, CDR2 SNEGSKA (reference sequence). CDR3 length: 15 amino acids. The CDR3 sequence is CSARRSSRGETEAFF. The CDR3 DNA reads TGCAGTGCTAGACGTTCTTCTCGTGGCGAAACTGAAGCTTTCTTT.

The CDR3 DNA follows: TGCAGTGCTAGAGATCGGACAGGGGCATCGTACGAGCAGTACTTC. Residues: CSARDRTGASYEQYF. The rearrangement joins TRBV20-1 to TRBJ2-7, with TRBD1 identical over 9 bases. The V gene end was trimmed by 0 bases and the J gene end by 4 bases; junction bases not matched to a gene: 7. The V gene's germline CDR1 is DFQATT and CDR2 SNEGSKA (reference sequence). The CDR3 has 15 amino acids.

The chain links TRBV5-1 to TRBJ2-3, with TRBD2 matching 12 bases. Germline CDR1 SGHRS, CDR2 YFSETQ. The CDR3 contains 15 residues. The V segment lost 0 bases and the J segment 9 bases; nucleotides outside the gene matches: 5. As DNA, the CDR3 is TGCGCCAGCAGCTTGGAAGCTAGCGGGGGGGGAACGCAGTATTTT. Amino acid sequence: CASSLEASGGGTQYF.

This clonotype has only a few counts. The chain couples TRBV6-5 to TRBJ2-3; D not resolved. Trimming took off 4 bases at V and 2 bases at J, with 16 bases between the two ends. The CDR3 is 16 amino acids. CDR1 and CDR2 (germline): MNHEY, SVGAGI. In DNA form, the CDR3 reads TGTGCCAGCAGTTGGCGCCAGACGGGTTACACAGATACGCAGTATTTT. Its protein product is CASSWRQTGYTDTQYF.

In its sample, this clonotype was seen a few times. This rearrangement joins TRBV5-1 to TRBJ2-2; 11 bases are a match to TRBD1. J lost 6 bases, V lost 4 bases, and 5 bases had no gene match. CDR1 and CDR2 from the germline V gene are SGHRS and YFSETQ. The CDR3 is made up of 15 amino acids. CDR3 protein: CASSMGQGGSGELFF. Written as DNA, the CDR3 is TGCGCCAGCAGCATGGGACAGGGGGGTTCCGGGGAGCTGTTTTTT.

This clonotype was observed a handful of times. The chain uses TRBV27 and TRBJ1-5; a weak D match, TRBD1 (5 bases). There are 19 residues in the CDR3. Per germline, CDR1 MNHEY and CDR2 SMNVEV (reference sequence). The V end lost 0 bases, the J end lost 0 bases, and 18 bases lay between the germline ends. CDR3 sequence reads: CASSLSGLTFRDSNQPQHF. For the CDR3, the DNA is TGTGCCAGCAGTTTATCGGGACTGACGTTCCGAGATAGCAATCAGCCCCAGCATTTT.

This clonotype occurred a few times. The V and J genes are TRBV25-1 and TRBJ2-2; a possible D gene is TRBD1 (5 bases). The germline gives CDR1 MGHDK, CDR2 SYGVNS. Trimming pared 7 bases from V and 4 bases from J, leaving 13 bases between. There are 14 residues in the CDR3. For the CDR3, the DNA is TGTGCCAGCAACAGGACAAAGGCCACCGGGGAGCTGTTTTTT. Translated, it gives CASNRTKATGELFF.

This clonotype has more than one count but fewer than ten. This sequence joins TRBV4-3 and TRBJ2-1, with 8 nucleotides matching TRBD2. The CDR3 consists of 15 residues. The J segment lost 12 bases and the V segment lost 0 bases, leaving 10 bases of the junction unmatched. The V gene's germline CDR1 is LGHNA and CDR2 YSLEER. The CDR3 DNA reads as TGCGCCAGCAGCCAAGAGGGACTAGTGGCTGACCGGCAGTTCTTC. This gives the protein CASSQEGLVADRQFF.

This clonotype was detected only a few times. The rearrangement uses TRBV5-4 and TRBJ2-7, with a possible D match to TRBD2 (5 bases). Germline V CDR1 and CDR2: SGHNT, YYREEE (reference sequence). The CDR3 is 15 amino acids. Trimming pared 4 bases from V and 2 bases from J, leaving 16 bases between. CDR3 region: CASSAERRRPYEQYF. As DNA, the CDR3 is TGTGCCAGCAGCGCGGAACGGAGGAGACCCTACGAGCAGTACTTC.

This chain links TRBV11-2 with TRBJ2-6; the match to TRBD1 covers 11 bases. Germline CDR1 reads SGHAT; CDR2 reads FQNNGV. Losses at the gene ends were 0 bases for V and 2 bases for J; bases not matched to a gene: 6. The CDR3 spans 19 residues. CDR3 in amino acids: CASSLDFRTGGAGANVLTF. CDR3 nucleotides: TGTGCCAGCAGCTTAGATTTTAGGACAGGGGGCGCTGGGGCCAACGTCCTGACTTTC.

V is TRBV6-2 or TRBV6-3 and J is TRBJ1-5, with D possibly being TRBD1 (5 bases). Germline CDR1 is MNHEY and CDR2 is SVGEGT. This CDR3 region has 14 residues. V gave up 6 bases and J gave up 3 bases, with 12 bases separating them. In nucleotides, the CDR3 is TGTGCCAGCAGAAGCCAGGGCTACAATCAGCCCCAGCATTTT. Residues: CASRSQGYNQPQHF.

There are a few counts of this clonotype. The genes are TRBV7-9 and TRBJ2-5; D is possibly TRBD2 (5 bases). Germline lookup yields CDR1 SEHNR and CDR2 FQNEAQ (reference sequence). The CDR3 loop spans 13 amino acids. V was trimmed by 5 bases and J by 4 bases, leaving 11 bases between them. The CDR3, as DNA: TGTGCCAGCAGCCGCACGGCGGGAGAGACCCAGTACTTC. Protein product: CASSRTAGETQYF. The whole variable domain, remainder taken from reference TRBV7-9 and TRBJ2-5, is DTGVSQNPRHKITKRGQNVTFRCDPISEHNRLYWYRQTLGQGPEFLTYFQNEAQLEKSRLLSDRFSAERPKGSFSTLEIQRTEQGDSAMYLCASSRTAGETQYFGPGTRLLVL.

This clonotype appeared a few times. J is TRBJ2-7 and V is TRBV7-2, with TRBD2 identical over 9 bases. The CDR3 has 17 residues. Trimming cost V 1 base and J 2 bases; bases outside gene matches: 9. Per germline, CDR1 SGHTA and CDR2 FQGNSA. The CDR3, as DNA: TGTGCCAGCAGCTTAGGGCGATCGGCTAGCGGGGCCTACGAGCAGTACTTC. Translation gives CASSLGRSASGAYEQYF.

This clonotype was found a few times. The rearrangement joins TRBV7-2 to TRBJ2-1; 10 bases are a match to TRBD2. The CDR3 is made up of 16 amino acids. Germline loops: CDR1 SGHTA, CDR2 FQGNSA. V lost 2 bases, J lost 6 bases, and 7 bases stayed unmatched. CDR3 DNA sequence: TGTGCCAGCAGCTTAAGGAGTCTAGCGGGAGCCAATGAGCAGTTCTTC. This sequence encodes CASSLRSLAGANEQFF.

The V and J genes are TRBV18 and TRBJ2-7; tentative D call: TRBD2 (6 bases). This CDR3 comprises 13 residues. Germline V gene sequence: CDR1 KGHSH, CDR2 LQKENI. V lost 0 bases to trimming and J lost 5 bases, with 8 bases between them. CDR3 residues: CASSPPGGDEQYF. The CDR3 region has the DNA TGTGCCAGCTCACCACCGGGGGGAGACGAGCAGTACTTC.

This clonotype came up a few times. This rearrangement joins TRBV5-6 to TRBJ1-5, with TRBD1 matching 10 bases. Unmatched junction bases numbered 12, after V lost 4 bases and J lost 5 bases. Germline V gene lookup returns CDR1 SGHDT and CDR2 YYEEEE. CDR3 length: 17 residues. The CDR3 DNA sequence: TGTGCCAGCAGCCGAAGGGGACAGGGGTCCCTTTATCAGCCCCAGCATTTT. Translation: CASSRRGQGSLYQPQHF.

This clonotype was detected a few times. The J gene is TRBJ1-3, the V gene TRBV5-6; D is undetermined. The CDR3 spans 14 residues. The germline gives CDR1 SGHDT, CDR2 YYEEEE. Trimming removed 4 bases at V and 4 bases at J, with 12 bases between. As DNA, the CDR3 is TGTGCCAGCAGCCAATCCGTGGAGGGAAACACCATATATTTT. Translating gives CASSQSVEGNTIYF.

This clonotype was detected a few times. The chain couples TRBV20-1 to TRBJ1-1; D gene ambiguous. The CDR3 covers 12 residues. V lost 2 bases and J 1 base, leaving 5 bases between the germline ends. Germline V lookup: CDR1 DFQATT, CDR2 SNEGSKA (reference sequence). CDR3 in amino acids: CSARFPNTEAFF. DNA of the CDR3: TGCAGTGCTAGATTCCCGAACACTGAAGCTTTCTTT.

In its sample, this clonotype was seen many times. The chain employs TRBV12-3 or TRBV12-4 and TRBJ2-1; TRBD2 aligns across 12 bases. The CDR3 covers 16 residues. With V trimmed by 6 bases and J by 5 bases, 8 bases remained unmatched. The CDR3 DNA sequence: TGTGCCAGCAGAACTGGGACTAGCGGGCTACACAATGAGCAGTTCTTC. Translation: CASRTGTSGLHNEQFF.

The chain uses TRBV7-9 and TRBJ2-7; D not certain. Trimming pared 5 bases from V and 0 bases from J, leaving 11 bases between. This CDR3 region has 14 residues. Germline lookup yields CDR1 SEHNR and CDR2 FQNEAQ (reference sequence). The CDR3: CASSNHISSYEQYF. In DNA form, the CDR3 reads TGTGCCAGCAGCAACCACATTAGCTCCTACGAGCAGTACTTC.

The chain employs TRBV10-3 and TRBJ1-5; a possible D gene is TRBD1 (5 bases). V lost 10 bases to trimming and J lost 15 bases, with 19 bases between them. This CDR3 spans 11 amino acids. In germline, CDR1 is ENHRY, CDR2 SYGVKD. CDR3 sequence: CATGDGIQRHF. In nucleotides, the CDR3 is TGTGCCACGGGGGACGGGATTCAACGGCATTTT.

The CDR3 DNA follows: TGTGCCAGCAGTGGTGTAACGGGCCACTACAATGAGCAGTTCTTC. Its protein is CASSGVTGHYNEQFF. The chain joins TRBV2 to TRBJ2-1; D call uncertain. The CDR3 runs to 15 residues. Trimming took off 4 bases at V and 3 bases at J, with 13 bases between the two ends. Germline V gene data show CDR1 as SNHLY and CDR2 as FYNNEI.

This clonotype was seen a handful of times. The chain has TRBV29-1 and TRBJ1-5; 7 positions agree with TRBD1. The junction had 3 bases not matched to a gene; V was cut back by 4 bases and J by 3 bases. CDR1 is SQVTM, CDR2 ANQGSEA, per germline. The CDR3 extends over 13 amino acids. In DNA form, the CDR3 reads TGCAGCGTTGCGGGACAGCACAATCAGCCCCAGCATTTT. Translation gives CSVAGQHNQPQHF.

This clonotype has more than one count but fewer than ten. The CDR3 sequence: CASSSSGSTYEQYF. The CDR3 region has the DNA TGCGCCAGCAGCTCGTCCGGATCAACCTACGAGCAGTACTTC. This rearrangement joins TRBV5-1 to TRBJ2-7, with unresolved D. Germline V CDR1 and CDR2: SGHRS, YFSETQ. The CDR3 length is 14 residues. Trimming shortened V by 3 bases and J by 2 bases, and 12 bases separated the two germline ends.

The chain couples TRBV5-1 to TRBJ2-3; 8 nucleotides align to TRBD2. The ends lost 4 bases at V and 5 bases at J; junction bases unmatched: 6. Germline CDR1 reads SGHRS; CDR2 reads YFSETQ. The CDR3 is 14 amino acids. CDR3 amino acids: CASSGGLAGDTQYF. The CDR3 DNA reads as TGCGCCAGCAGCGGGGGGCTAGCGGGAGATACGCAGTATTTT. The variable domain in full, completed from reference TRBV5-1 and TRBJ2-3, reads KAGVTQTPRYLIKTRGQQVTLSCSPISGHRSVSWYQQTPGQGLQFLFEYFSETQRNKGNFPGRFSGRQFSNSRSEMNVSTLELGDSALYLCASSGGLAGDTQYFGPGTRLTVL.